This TCR beta chain was identified in a study of blood T cells in healthy people across ages. Overall study: There was about one barcoded beta molecule captured by template switching per two T cells. Points from the study as a whole: A greater number of naive CD4+ cells and higher diversity distinguished long-lived donors from aged donors.

At least 7 million PBMCs were isolated per sample. The second PCR ran about 6 to 11 cycles with a sample-barcoded 5' primer and J-beta primers. TCRdb passed the 5' RACE reads through MiXCR, listing each CDR3 protein once. The sample has about 840,000 distinct CDR3 sequences; 25% to 30% are singletons. Of note for this clonotype: Its antigen is not known.

The length of the CDR3 is 15 residues. Germline CDR1 reads KGHSH; CDR2 reads LQKENI. With 1 base removed from V and 5 bases from J, the gap between germline ends came to 14 bases. The same sample was also used in a study of T cells of mothers and their children.

This TCR was sampled from a woman between 40 and 50 years old in good health. This chain joins TRBV18 and TRBJ1-2; D gene uncertain. The sample taken for sequencing was blood. This CDR3 is CASSPRQHLLYGYTF. CDR3 in DNA: TGTGCCAGCTCACCACGGCAGCACCTCCTTTATGGCTACACCTTC.